Listed below are T cell receptor beta chains from one sample, sequenced in a study of T cells in Graves' hyperthyroidism and ophthalmopathy. TCRdb re-called the multiplex PCR reads with MiXCR, one entry per CDR3 protein. The sample has roughly 660,000 distinct CDR3 sequences; about 18% are singletons. Sequencing input: blood. The receptors come from a man aged 50 or older with Graves' hyperthyroidism. Both conserved end residues are part of each CDR3. Fields, in order: clone size, D gene, J gene, V gene, CDR3 length, CDR3 DNA, CDR3 protein. The D gene is left open where the match is weak. Clone size is not always given. Where it is, it says once, few, many or a class for expanded clones.

NA | NA | TRBJ1-1 | TRBV7-9 | 14 | TGTGCCAGCAGCTTAGGTTGGAGCGAGACTGAAGCTTTCTTT | CASSLGWSETEAFF
NA | TRBD1 | TRBJ2-6 | TRBV5-1 | 13 | TGCGCCAGCACTCACACAGGGGCCGACGTCCTGACTTTC | CASTHTGADVLTF
many | NA | TRBJ1-1 | TRBV12-3/TRBV12-4 | 13 | TGTGCCAGCAGTTCCCTCCCCGGGACAGAAGCTTTCTTT | CASSSLPGTEAFF
many | TRBD1 | TRBJ1-1 | TRBV6-2/TRBV6-3 | 14 | TGTGCCAGCAGTCAAACAGGGGGCCGCACTGAAGCTTTCTTT | CASSQTGGRTEAFF
NA | NA | TRBJ1-2 | TRBV4-1 | 14 | TGCGCCAGCAGCCAAGAGCGAGGAGATGATGGCTACACCTTC | CASSQERGDDGYTF
NA | TRBD2 | TRBJ2-3 | TRBV18 | 18 | TGTGCCAGCTCACCAACTAGCGGAACTTCCGAAAACACAGATACGCAGTATTTT | CASSPTSGTSENTDTQYF
many | NA | TRBJ2-6 | TRBV7-3 | 14 | TGTGCCAGCAGCCCCGGGCCCAGTGACGACGTCCTGACTTTC | CASSPGPSDDVLTF
once | NA | TRBJ2-1 | TRBV27 | 12 | TGTGCCAGCAGTCCTACTACCAATGAGCAGTTCTTC | CASSPTTNEQFF
NA | TRBD2 | TRBJ2-3 | TRBV7-9 | 15 | TGTGCCAGCAGCGTCCTACTAGCGGATACAGATACGCAGTATTTT | CASSVLLADTDTQYF
once | NA | TRBJ1-5 | TRBV4-1 | 15 | TGCGCCAGCAGCCAAGAGGGCGGTGGCAATCAGCCCCTGCGTTTT | CASSQEGGGNQPLRF
few | TRBD1 | TRBJ2-1 | TRBV29-1 | 14 | TGCAGCGTTGAGGGGACAGTTTCGTTCAATGAGCAGTTCTTC | CSVEGTVSFNEQFF
many | TRBD2 | TRBJ2-3 | TRBV10-3 | 15 | TGTGCCATCAGCCTAACTAGCGGGAGCGCAGATACGCAGTATTTT | CAISLTSGSADTQYF
NA | NA | TRBJ2-5 | TRBV6-1 | 13 | TGTGCCAGCAGTGTTAGACTGGGAGAGACCCAGTACTTC | CASSVRLGETQYF
many | NA | TRBJ1-2 | TRBV6-1 | 15 | TGTGCCAGCAGACCGCGGACGGACTCTAACTATGGCTACACCTTC | CASRPRTDSNYGYTF
NA | NA | TRBJ1-4 | TRBV30 | 14 | TGTGCCTGGAGTGGTTTTGGGACGGGGGAAAAACTGTTTTTT | CAWSGFGTGEKLFF
NA | NA | TRBJ1-2 | TRBV19 | 14 | TGTGCCAGTAGTCTACAGCGATCTCCGTATGGCTACACCTTC | CASSLQRSPYGYTF
once | NA | TRBJ2-5 | TRBV27 | 14 | TGTGCCAGCAGTTTCTCCGGGCCTGTGGAGACCCAGTACTTC | CASSFSGPVETQYF
many | NA | TRBJ1-1 | TRBV19 | 13 | TGTGCCAGTAGTATGACAAGGAACACTGAAGCTTTCTTT | CASSMTRNTEAFF
NA | NA | TRBJ2-3 | TRBV15 | 16 | TGTGCCACCAGCAGAGATGGACAGCCAGCCACAGATACGCAGTATTTT | CATSRDGQPATDTQYF
NA | NA | TRBJ2-2 | TRBV20-1 | 15 | TGCAGTGCCGTACACACAGGGTGGGGCACCGGGGAGCTGTTTTTT | CSAVHTGWGTGELFF